One sample yielded the 31 T cell receptor beta chains listed below, sequenced in a study of siplizumab effects on memory and regulatory T cells. Data came from immunoSEQ multiplex PCR; TCRdb stores just in-frame clones and leaves some out. The table records approximately 15,000 clones, approximately 45% of them present only once. As described, mixed lymphocyte reaction cells underwent coculture at 37°C for a duration of over 5 days. Antigens of these TCRs are unknown. Sequencing input: CFSE-low (dividing) CD4+ T cells sorted from an allogeneic mixed lymphocyte reaction. The receptors originated from a human donor in good health; the cells came from an allogeneic mixed lymphocyte reaction. Some clones in this sample may be carry-over from other donors' samples.

The chain employs TRBV7-9 and TRBJ2-4; D is perhaps TRBD1 or TRBD2 (6 bases each). The CDR3 contains 14 residues. From germline, CDR1 is SEHNR and CDR2 FQNEAQ (reference sequence). V was pared by 1 base and J by 4 bases, with 8 bases between. Written as DNA, the CDR3 is TGTGCCAGCAGCTTAGGGGGGGCGAAAAACATTCAGTACTTC. Protein product: CASSLGGAKNIQYF. Using reference TRBV7-9 and TRBJ2-4 for the parts outside the CDR3, the full variable domain is DTGVSQNPRHKITKRGQNVTFRCDPISEHNRLYWYRQTLGQGPEFLTYFQNEAQLEKSRLLSDRFSAERPKGSFSTLEIQRTEQGDSAMYLCASSLGGAKNIQYFGAGTRLSVL.

This clone came up a few times. V and J are TRBV5-1 and TRBJ2-1; 7 positions agree with TRBD1. Germline V gene sequence: CDR1 SGHRS, CDR2 YFSETQ. The ends lost 0 bases at V and 1 base at J; junction bases unmatched: 4. The CDR3 has 16 amino acids. As DNA, the CDR3 is TGCGCCAGCAGCTTGGCCGAGGGGGCATCCTACAATGAGCAGTTCTTC. This encodes CASSLAEGASYNEQFF. Full variable domain (missing parts from reference TRBV5-1 and TRBJ2-1): KAGVTQTPRYLIKTRGQQVTLSCSPISGHRSVSWYQQTPGQGLQFLFEYFSETQRNKGNFPGRFSGRQFSNSRSEMNVSTLELGDSALYLCASSLAEGASYNEQFFGPGTRLTVL.

The V gene is TRBV5-8, the J gene TRBJ2-3; maybe TRBD1 (7 bases). Trimming stripped 0 bases from V and 0 bases from J, with 17 bases between. The CDR3 is 18 amino acids. Germline CDR1 is SGHTS and CDR2 is YDEGEE. CDR3 nucleotides: TGTGCCAGCAGCTTGGGCGGAGGGGGCCTGACTAGCACAGATACGCAGTATTTT. As protein: CASSLGGGGLTSTDTQYF.

CDR3 sequence: CASSLQAGNTIYF. Here the CDR3 DNA reads TGTGCCAGCAGCTTACAGGCAGGAAACACCATATATTTT. The chain is built from TRBV6-5 and TRBJ1-3; perhaps TRBD1 as D (5 bases). Trimming removed 6 bases from V and 4 bases from J, with 10 bases in between. CDR1 and CDR2 from the germline V gene are MNHEY and SVGAGI. This CDR3 contains 13 residues.

The chain links TRBV11-2 to TRBJ2-3, with TRBD2 identical over 9 bases. CDR3 length: 16 residues. The V and J ends lost 0 bases and 7 bases, in that order; junction bases with no gene match: 8. From germline, CDR1 is SGHAT and CDR2 FQNNGV. The CDR3 reads CASSLDLGSGSYTQYF. In nucleotides, the CDR3 is TGTGCCAGCAGCTTAGATCTTGGTAGCGGGAGCTATACGCAGTATTTT.

The chain couples TRBV6-5 to TRBJ2-2; D gene ambiguous. The germline V and J ends were trimmed by 5 bases and 8 bases, with 15 bases remaining between them. Germline lookup yields CDR1 MNHEY and CDR2 SVGAGI. This CDR3 is 14 amino acids long. CDR3 loop: CASSPPSVGGELFF. As DNA, the CDR3 is TGTGCCAGCAGTCCCCCCTCCGTGGGAGGGGAGCTGTTTTTT.

This chain links TRBV27 with TRBJ2-5, with D unresolved. V was pared by 2 bases and J by 0 bases, with 7 bases between. CDR1 and CDR2 from the germline V gene are MNHEY and SMNVEV (reference sequence). There are 14 residues in the CDR3. The CDR3 region is CASSLVGYQETQYF. For the CDR3, the DNA is TGTGCCAGCAGTTTAGTGGGGTACCAAGAGACCCAGTACTTC.

The chain is built from TRBV6-5 and TRBJ2-7; D possibly matches TRBD1 or TRBD2 (6 bases each). V dropped 9 bases and J dropped 10 bases, with 28 bases sitting between them. This CDR3 contains 15 residues. CDR1 and CDR2 (germline): MNHEY, SVGAGI. The CDR3 coding sequence is TGTGCCAGTCGGCACGGGACCGCGTTTAGGGGGGCCCAGTACTTC. Translation gives CASRHGTAFRGAQYF.

This clone was observed a handful of times. CDR3 nucleotide sequence: TGTGCCAGCAGCGTAGATGTCATTCACACCGGGGAGCTGTTTTTT. Translating gives CASSVDVIHTGELFF. The chain employs TRBV9 and TRBJ2-2; no clear D. Trimming took off 0 bases at V and 3 bases at J, with 9 bases between the two ends. CDR3 size: 15 residues. CDR1 is SGDLS, CDR2 YYNGEE, per germline.

This clone occurred a few times. CDR3 region: CAWSVEVDNSPLHF. The CDR3 region has the DNA TGTGCCTGGAGTGTAGAGGTGGATAATTCACCCCTCCACTTT. This chain joins TRBV30 and TRBJ1-6; D is undetermined. The germline V gene encodes CDR1 GTSNPN and CDR2 SVGIG (reference sequence). This CDR3 has 14 amino acids. Trimming shortened V by 0 bases and J by 5 bases, and 8 bases separated the two germline ends.

This clone was seen a few times. The chain is built from TRBV5-6 and TRBJ2-3, with 9 bases matching TRBD1. Germline V gene sequence: CDR1 SGHDT, CDR2 YYEEEE. The CDR3 totals 16 residues. J lost 4 bases, V lost 4 bases, and 10 bases had no gene match. The CDR3 sequence: CASSTRDRVMADTQYF. The CDR3 DNA sequence: TGTGCCAGCAGCACCAGGGACAGGGTAATGGCAGATACGCAGTATTTT. The variable domain in full, with the rest retrieved from reference TRBV5-6 and TRBJ2-3, is DAGVTQSPTHLIKTRGQQVTLRCSPKSGHDTVSWYQQALGQGPQFIFQYYEEEERQRGNFPDRFSGHQFPNYSSELNVNALLLGDSALYLCASSTRDRVMADTQYFGPGTRLTVL.

The rearrangement joins TRBV6-4 to TRBJ2-3, with a possible D match to TRBD2 (6 bases). V lost 9 bases, J lost 1 base, and 11 bases lay in between. CDR3 length equals 13 residues. Per the germline V gene, CDR1 is MRHNA and CDR2 is SNTAGT. CDR3 region: CASRGTGTDTQYF. The CDR3 DNA reads TGTGCCAGTCGGGGGACCGGCACAGATACGCAGTATTTT.

This clone is categorized as medium-sized. The DNA of the CDR3 is TGTGCCAGCAGCTTGTCTGGCAGAAACTATGGCTACACCTTC. Its protein is CASSLSGRNYGYTF. The chain recombines TRBV5-6 with TRBJ1-2; D call uncertain. The germline CDR1 and CDR2 sequences are SGHDT and YYEEEE. V lost 1 base and J 2 bases, leaving 9 bases between the germline ends. The CDR3 contains 14 residues.

This clone was found a few times. The chain has TRBV29-1 and TRBJ1-1; perhaps TRBD1 as D (6 bases). Trimming removed 0 bases from V and 5 bases from J, with 13 bases in between. This CDR3 comprises 14 residues. Germline-derived CDR1 and CDR2 are SQVTM and ANQGSEA. The CDR3 DNA sequence: TGCAGCGTTGAAGAAGGGGGTCGGGGGACTGAAGCTTTCTTT. Protein: CSVEEGGRGTEAFF. Filled out from reference TRBV29-1 and TRBJ1-1, the complete variable domain reads SAVISQKPSRDICQRGTSLTIQCQVDSQVTMMFWYRQQPGQSLTLIATANQGSEATYESGFVIDKFPISRPNLTFSTLTVSNMSPEDSSIYLCSVEEGGRGTEAFFGQGTRLTVV.

V is TRBV28 and J is TRBJ2-7, with TRBD1 matching 8 bases. CDR1 MDHEN and CDR2 SYDVKM come from the germline V gene. The CDR3 totals 16 residues. V lost 3 bases and J lost 5; bases outside the gene matches: 12. DNA of the CDR3: TGTGCCAGCAGTTTCTGGGGTAGGACAGGGATCGACGAGCAGTACTTC. Protein sequence: CASSFWGRTGIDEQYF.

This clone was detected a few times. The V gene is TRBV11-2, the J gene TRBJ2-3; D is undetermined. This CDR3 is 11 amino acids long. Trimming left V 5 bases short and J 4 bases short, with 4 bases between. Germline V lookup: CDR1 SGHAT, CDR2 FQNNGV. The DNA of the CDR3 is TGTGCCAGCAGCCAATCAGATACGCAGTATTTT. Its translation: CASSQSDTQYF.

The chain is built from TRBV6-5 and TRBJ2-1; 11 nucleotides match TRBD2. The CDR3 runs to 15 residues. V lost 8 bases, J lost 4 bases, and 7 bases stayed unmatched. Germline V CDR1 and CDR2: MNHEY, SVGAGI. DNA of the CDR3: TGTGCCAGCGGGGAGACTAGCGGGACGTACAATGAGCAGTTCTTC. Its translation is CASGETSGTYNEQFF.

This clone has more than one count but fewer than ten. The rearrangement links TRBV7-9 to TRBJ1-5; TRBD1 matches 9 bases. Germline CDR1 SEHNR, CDR2 FQNEAQ (reference sequence). The CDR3 length is 15 residues. J was trimmed by 3 bases and V by 5 bases; bases with no gene match: 5. CDR3 amino acids: CASSRGQGNNQPQHF. Here the CDR3 DNA reads TGTGCCAGCAGCCGGGGACAGGGAAACAATCAGCCCCAGCATTTT.

This rearrangement joins TRBV2 to TRBJ2-1; D is undetermined. V lost 7 bases and J 0 bases, leaving 7 bases between the germline ends. CDR3 length equals 13 residues. Per the germline V gene, CDR1 is SNHLY and CDR2 is FYNNEI. The CDR3 sequence: CASNPFSYNEQFF. CDR3 DNA: TGTGCCAGCAACCCTTTCTCCTACAATGAGCAGTTCTTC. The full variable domain, its missing parts supplied by reference TRBV2 and TRBJ2-1, is EPEVTQTPSHQVTQMGQEVILRCVPISNHLYFYWYRQILGQKVEFLVSFYNNEISEKSEIFDDQFSVERPDGSNFTLKIRSTKLEDSAMYFCASNPFSYNEQFFGPGTRLTVL.

This chain uses TRBV29-1 with TRBJ1-2; D is possibly TRBD1 (5 bases). V was trimmed by 2 bases and J by 4 bases, leaving 17 bases between them. Germline V gives CDR1 SQVTM, CDR2 ANQGSEA. The CDR3 totals 15 residues. The CDR3 DNA reads TGCAGCGTTGAATATGGGGGGAGGAGTAGCTATGGCTACACCTTC. As protein: CSVEYGGRSSYGYTF.

This clone was seen only a few times. This sequence joins TRBV13 and TRBJ1-1; 8 bases line up with TRBD1. V dropped 5 bases and J dropped 5; count of bases not matched to a gene: 4. The CDR3 runs to 13 residues. Germline CDR1 and CDR2: PRHDT and FYEKMQ (reference sequence). This CDR3 is CASSRGQVTEAFF. CDR3 bases: TGTGCCAGCAGCAGGGGACAGGTAACTGAAGCTTTCTTT.

This chain links TRBV11-1 with TRBJ1-2, with a weak D call TRBD1 (5 bases). The CDR3 length is 13 residues. Trimming cost V 1 base and J 5 bases, with 8 bases left between them. CDR1 SGHAT and CDR2 FQDESV come from the germline V gene (reference sequence). CDR3 in amino acids: CASSLGGVYGYTF. CDR3 bases: TGTGCCAGCAGCTTAGGGGGGGTGTATGGCTACACCTTC. Together with reference TRBV11-1 and TRBJ1-2, the CDR3 gives the full variable domain: EAEVAQSPRYKITEKSQAVAFWCDPISGHATLYWYRQILGQGPELLVQFQDESVVDDSQLPKDRFSAERLKGVDSTLKIQPAELGDSAMYLCASSLGGVYGYTFGSGTRLTVV.

This clone was recorded many times. The genes are TRBV5-1 and TRBJ1-1, with D hard to call. Germline-derived CDR1 and CDR2 are SGHRS and YFSETQ. V lost 2 bases and J lost 1, with 9 bases in between. The CDR3 is 14 amino acids. CDR3 amino acids: CASSFGETNTEAFF. CDR3 DNA sequence: TGCGCCAGCAGCTTCGGGGAAACGAACACTGAAGCTTTCTTT.

This clone was observed a handful of times. The V call is TRBV18, the J call TRBJ2-4; possibly TRBD1 for D (5 bases). Between the trimmed V and J ends, which lost 0 bases and 4 bases, there was a span of 19 bases. The CDR3 is made up of 18 amino acids. The germline V gene has CDR1 KGHSH and CDR2 LQKENI. CDR3 region: CASSPPTSTGDQKNIQYF. DNA of the CDR3: TGTGCCAGCTCACCACCAACAAGTACAGGAGACCAAAAAAACATTCAGTACTTC.

This clone was seen ten or more times. The gene calls are TRBV28 and TRBJ1-5; D is unclear. The V end lost 2 bases, the J end lost 0 bases, and 11 bases lay between the germline ends. Germline CDR1 reads MDHEN; CDR2 reads SYDVKM. The CDR3 is 16 amino acids. CDR3 coding DNA: TGTGCCAGCAGTTTAGCTCGGGTTAATAGCAATCAGCCCCAGCATTTT. The encoded protein is CASSLARVNSNQPQHF.

The rearrangement uses TRBV7-8 and TRBJ2-1; D not certain. The CDR3 consists of 16 residues. Trimming left V 5 bases short and J 0 bases short, with 14 bases between. CDR1 and CDR2 (germline): SGHVS, FQNEAQ. The CDR3 spells CASSPILFSSYNEQFF. The CDR3 nucleotides are TGTGCCAGCAGCCCAATTTTATTCAGCTCCTACAATGAGCAGTTCTTC.

This sequence joins TRBV28 and TRBJ1-2; possibly TRBD1 for D (6 bases). The CDR3 loop spans 13 amino acids. Germline CDR1 is MDHEN and CDR2 is SYDVKM. V was clipped by 9 bases and J by 5 bases, with 16 bases between them. In DNA, the CDR3 is TGTGCCAGTGAGACAGGTCGGGTATATGGCTACACCTTC. Translated: CASETGRVYGYTF.

Only one count was recorded for this clone. V usage is TRBV28 and J usage is TRBJ2-3; maybe TRBD2 (7 bases). The V end lost 3 bases, the J end lost 1 base, and 11 bases lay between the germline ends. Germline V CDR1 and CDR2: MDHEN, SYDVKM. There are 15 residues in the CDR3. This CDR3 reads CASSFGGLGTDTQYF. The CDR3 coding sequence is TGTGCCAGCAGTTTCGGGGGGCTTGGCACAGATACGCAGTATTTT.

A word on this clone: It may be a read error: a sequence one base away is much more abundant. Other DNA sequences from this sample encode an identical CDR3 as well. The genes are TRBV2 and TRBJ2-2; 9 bases align to TRBD2. The germline V gene has CDR1 SNHLY and CDR2 FYNNEI. The CDR3 runs 15 residues. CDR3 bases: TGTGCCAGCAGATCTAGCGGGGTCCACACCGGGGAGTTGTTTTTT. Its protein product is CASRSSGVHTGELFF.

The chain employs TRBV6-1 and TRBJ2-7; tentatively, D is TRBD2 (6 bases). The CDR3 totals 16 residues. Trimming took off 1 base at V and 3 bases at J, with 16 bases between the two ends. Germline CDR1 MNHNS, CDR2 SASEGT. The CDR3 DNA follows: TGTGCCAGCAGTGAAGATCTTTTTACTAGCAACTACGAGCAGTACTTC. This translates into CASSEDLFTSNYEQYF.

This chain uses TRBV19 with TRBJ1-1; D might be TRBD1 (6 bases). CDR3 size: 15 residues. V was shortened by 8 bases and J by 4 bases, with 20 bases between the two germline ends. From germline, CDR1 is LNHDA and CDR2 SQIVND (reference sequence). The DNA of the CDR3 is TGTGCCAGTCTTCGGAAGGGGGTGCGGAGCACTGAAGCTTTCTTT. Residues: CASLRKGVRSTEAFF.